These 24 T cell receptor beta chains share one sample of origin, sequenced in a study of T cell responses to AZD1222 COVID-19 vaccine. Sequenced by immunoSEQ multiplex PCR; TCRdb stores in-frame clones only, minus some. This table holds over 150,000 clones, 87% found once. The sample here was peripheral blood, taken 28 days after the second AZD1222 dose. These receptor sequences come from an adult who received the AZD1222 COVID-19 vaccine.

CDR3 sequence (DNA): TGTGCCAGCAGCCCGGCGGGTCAAGAGACCCAGTACTTC. It codes for CASSPAGQETQYF. This chain uses TRBV11-3 with TRBJ2-5, with a possible D match to TRBD2 (5 bases). Germline CDR1 and CDR2: SGHNT and YENEEA. Trimming took off 5 bases at V and 2 bases at J, with 9 bases between the two ends. The CDR3 covers 13 residues.

CDR3 bases: TGTGCCAGCAGCTTGGGGCTAGCGGGGGCCGCGGGATCCCAAGAGACCCAGTACTTC. This codes for CASSLGLAGAAGSQETQYF. J is TRBJ2-5 and V is TRBV5-4; TRBD2 aligns across 10 bases. Germline CDR1 and CDR2: SGHNT and YYREEE (reference sequence). The V segment lost 0 bases and the J segment 1 base; nucleotides outside the gene matches: 12. CDR3 length: 19 residues.

The J gene is TRBJ1-5, the V gene TRBV23-1; D call uncertain. TRBV23-1 is classed as an ORF, of uncertain function. With 3 bases removed from V and 4 bases from J, the gap between germline ends came to 13 bases. This CDR3 region has 15 residues. CDR3: CASSHDGDRNQPQHF. The CDR3 coding sequence is TGCGCCAGCAGTCATGACGGGGATAGAAATCAGCCCCAGCATTTT.

The genes are TRBV9 and TRBJ1-1, with D perhaps TRBD1 (6 bases). The germline V gene encodes CDR1 SGDLS and CDR2 YYNGEE. V lost 3 bases to trimming and J lost 6 bases, with 12 bases between them. CDR3 size: 13 residues. The CDR3 nucleotides read TGTGCCAGCAGCGCAGGGGTTGGCCCTGAAGCTTTCTTT. The encoded protein is CASSAGVGPEAFF.

The chain is built from TRBV19 and TRBJ1-2, with 9 bases matching TRBD1. Germline assignment: CDR1 LNHDA and CDR2 SQIVND (reference sequence). CDR3 length: 14 amino acids. V gave up 5 bases and J gave up 7 bases; unmatched junction bases: 8. CDR3 DNA sequence: TGTGCCAGTAGTCTGGACAGGGGTGGATTTGGCTACACCTTC. It is translated as CASSLDRGGFGYTF.

The chain is built from TRBV21-1 and TRBJ2-2; TRBD1 is taken as the D call from the table, unchecked against the DNA. TRBV21-1 is tagged as a pseudogene. CDR3 length equals 17 residues. The CDR3 sequence is CASSKALRTENTGELFF. In DNA form, the CDR3 reads TGTGCCAGCAGCAAAGCGCTTAGGACAGAGAACACCGGGGAGCTGTTTTTT.

V gene TRBV27 combines with J gene TRBJ2-7; 8 nucleotides line up with TRBD1. V was pared by 6 bases and J by 3 bases, with 4 bases of the junction left unmatched. Germline V gene data show CDR1 as MNHEY and CDR2 as SMNVEV (reference sequence). CDR3 length equals 13 residues. CDR3 DNA: TGTGCCAGCAGGGACAGGGCTGGCTACGAGCAGTACTTC. Translated: CASRDRAGYEQYF.

The chain uses TRBV6-5 and TRBJ1-1; maybe TRBD1 (5 bases). This CDR3 is built from 15 residues. Germline V gene lookup returns CDR1 MNHEY and CDR2 SVGAGI. V lost 8 bases and J 1 base, leaving 17 bases between the germline ends. The DNA of the CDR3 is TGTGCCAGCGCAGACAGCCCCTTTTCGAACACTGAAGCTTTCTTT. Protein: CASADSPFSNTEAFF.

This clone is a singleton in its sample. The rearrangement uses TRBV6-1 and TRBJ1-6, with D hard to call. The germline V and J ends were trimmed by 6 bases and 10 bases, with 16 bases remaining between them. The CDR3 spans 14 residues. Per the germline V gene, CDR1 is MNHNS and CDR2 is SASEGT. Here the CDR3 reads CASRPTRERSPLHF. In nucleotides, the CDR3 is TGTGCCAGCAGGCCCACGAGGGAGCGGTCACCCCTCCACTTT.

The rearrangement uses TRBV7-2 and TRBJ2-1, with unresolved D. Germline CDR1 SGHTA, CDR2 FQGNSA. The V and J ends lost 4 bases and 4 bases respectively, with 11 bases between them. CDR3 length: 14 residues. CDR3 sequence: CASSSLGPYNEQFF. The CDR3 bases are TGTGCCAGCAGCTCCTTAGGGCCGTACAATGAGCAGTTCTTC.

About this clone itself: The sample holds other DNA sequences that translate to the same CDR3. V is TRBV12-3 or TRBV12-4 and J is TRBJ1-1, with D perhaps TRBD1 (6 bases). The CDR3 is 13 amino acids. The germline V and J ends were trimmed by 5 bases and 2 bases, with 9 bases remaining between them. CDR3 bases: TGTGCCAGCAGTCTACAGGGCAACACTGAAGCTTTCTTT. This sequence encodes CASSLQGNTEAFF.

This chain joins TRBV5-7 and TRBJ2-7; TRBD2 aligns across 7 bases. TRBV5-7 falls under the ORF class, with uncertain function. The CDR3 runs to 14 residues. The trim removed 6 bases at V and 5 bases at J, leaving 11 bases unmatched. In nucleotides, the CDR3 is TGTGCCAGCACCTCACTCGGGGAGGGCCACGAGCAGTACTTC. Protein product: CASTSLGEGHEQYF.

The rearrangement links TRBV2 to TRBJ2-5; no firm D call. The CDR3 spans 14 residues. Looked up from germline, CDR1 is SNHLY and CDR2 is FYNNEI. V shed 1 base and J shed 4 bases, with 10 bases lying between them. The CDR3 DNA follows: TGTGCCAGCAGTGAAGGGCTCTTACCAGAGACCCAGTACTTC. Residues: CASSEGLLPETQYF.

The chain joins TRBV7-9 to TRBJ2-2; 8 nucleotides agree with TRBD2. V lost 6 bases to trimming and J lost 0 bases; unmatched junction nucleotides: 9. The CDR3 loop spans 17 amino acids. The germline V gene encodes CDR1 SEHNR and CDR2 FQNEAQ (reference sequence). CDR3: CASRTPGGGANTGELFF. The CDR3 DNA sequence: TGTGCCAGCAGAACACCCGGGGGGGGCGCGAACACCGGGGAGCTGTTTTTT.

The CDR3 DNA reads as TGTGCCAGCAGCCCGGACGGAATAAGCAATCAGCCCCAGCATTTT. Translation gives CASSPDGISNQPQHF. This chain joins TRBV7-2 and TRBJ1-5, with D hard to call. Per the germline V gene, CDR1 is SGHTA and CDR2 is FQGNSA. The V and J ends lost 5 bases and 1 base respectively, with 12 bases between them. This CDR3 is built from 15 residues.

The V call is TRBV30, the J call TRBJ1-2; the match to TRBD1 covers 9 bases. The CDR3 runs 14 residues. Per the germline V gene, CDR1 is GTSNPN and CDR2 is SVGIG (reference sequence). J gave up 8 bases and V 0 bases, and 7 bases lay outside the gene matches. The CDR3 spells CAWSVLPTGGGYTF. As DNA, the CDR3 is TGTGCCTGGAGTGTACTCCCCACAGGGGGCGGCTACACCTTC. The full variable domain, in which reference TRBV30 and TRBJ1-2 provide the parts outside the CDR3, is SQTIHQWPATLVQPVGSPLSLECTVEGTSNPNLYWYRQAAGRGLQLLFYSVGIGQISSEVPQNLSASRPQDRQFILSSKKLLLSDSGFYLCAWSVLPTGGGYTFGSGTRLTVV.

Turning to this clone: One end of the junction fails to match germline, which may point to a read error. The chain uses TRBV2 and TRBJ1-1, with TRBD1 as a possible D gene (5 bases). CDR3 size: 13 residues. Germline V gives CDR1 SNHLY, CDR2 FYNNEI. The CDR3 spells CASSGDLKTEAFF. The CDR3 coding sequence is TGTGCCAGCAGTGGGGACTTGAAAACTGAAGCTTTCTTT.

The chain employs TRBV29-1 and TRBJ1-1, with 9 bases identical to TRBD1. The germline gives CDR1 SQVTM, CDR2 ANQGSEA. This CDR3 is built from 12 residues. Trimming took 6 bases from V and 7 from J; bases not matched to a gene: 6. The CDR3 protein is CSVLTGGFEAFF. CDR3 sequence (DNA): TGCAGCGTCCTGACAGGGGGTTTTGAAGCTTTCTTT.

J is TRBJ1-2 and V is TRBV5-8; TRBD1 agrees at 10 bases. In germline, CDR1 is SGHTS, CDR2 YDEGEE. The CDR3 is 16 residues long. The junction had 9 bases not matched to a gene; V was cut back by 3 bases and J by 4 bases. The CDR3 sequence is CASSSTGGRLSYGYTF. The CDR3 coding sequence is TGTGCCAGCAGCTCGACAGGGGGCCGGCTTAGCTATGGCTACACCTTC.

The rearrangement links TRBV9 to TRBJ1-6, with D tentatively TRBD1 (6 bases). Germline values: CDR1 SGDLS, CDR2 YYNGEE. This CDR3 spans 15 amino acids. Trimming removed 4 bases at V and 7 bases at J, with 15 bases between. CDR3 DNA: TGTGCCAGCAGCCCAGGGACACCTCAAAATTCACCCCTCCACTTT. This encodes CASSPGTPQNSPLHF. The full variable domain, in which reference TRBV9 and TRBJ1-6 provide the parts outside the CDR3, is DSGVTQTPKHLITATGQRVTLRCSPRSGDLSVYWYQQSLDQGLQFLIQYYNGEERAKGNILERFSAQQFPDLHSELNLSSLELGDSALYFCASSPGTPQNSPLHFGNGTRLTVT.

This clone was detected only a few times. The V gene is TRBV27, the J gene TRBJ2-2; a possible D gene is TRBD2 (6 bases). The V end was cut by 1 base, the J end by 7 bases, with 16 bases between. The CDR3 has 16 residues. Germline V gene data show CDR1 as MNHEY and CDR2 as SMNVEV (reference sequence). The CDR3 DNA sequence: TGTGCCAGCAGTTTATTGGGTCCCCCGGGGGTCGGGGAGCTGTTTTTT. This gives the protein CASSLLGPPGVGELFF.

V is TRBV13 and J is TRBJ2-1; D might be TRBD1 (6 bases). Looked up from germline, CDR1 is PRHDT and CDR2 is FYEKMQ (reference sequence). Trimming cost V 1 base and J 8 bases, with 9 bases left between them. CDR3 size: 13 residues. The CDR3 region has the DNA TGTGCCAGCAGCTTAGAACAGGGCCATGAGCAGTTCTTC. Translation: CASSLEQGHEQFF. The entire variable domain, with the rest obtained from reference TRBV13 and TRBJ2-1, is as follows: AAGVIQSPRHLIKEKRETATLKCYPIPRHDTVYWYQQGPGQDPQFLISFYEKMQSDKGSIPDRFSAQQFSDYHSELNMSSLELGDSALYFCASSLEQGHEQFFGPGTRLTVL.

The chain is built from TRBV28 and TRBJ1-1, with a tentative D call TRBD1 (5 bases). The CDR3 length is 12 residues. Trimming cost V 3 bases and J 10 bases, with 12 bases left between them. CDR1 MDHEN and CDR2 SYDVKM come from the germline V gene. CDR3 loop: CASSLGSGPAFF. CDR3 nucleotide sequence: TGTGCCAGCAGTTTGGGGTCAGGGCCAGCTTTCTTT.

J is TRBJ1-3 and V is TRBV14; TRBD1 agrees at 7 bases. Germline V gene sequence: CDR1 SGHDN, CDR2 FVKESK. This CDR3 comprises 16 residues. V shed 3 bases and J 0 bases; nucleotides not matched to a gene: 5. CDR3 region: CASSHGYRGSGNTIYF. In DNA form, the CDR3 reads TGTGCCAGCAGCCATGGGTACAGGGGCTCTGGAAACACCATATATTTT.